Below are 18 T cell receptor beta chains sequenced from a single sample in a study of T-cell memory formation after mild COVID-19. TCRdb re-called the 5' RACE reads through MiXCR, storing one row per CDR3 protein. The table has fewer than 600,000 distinct CDR3 sequences, roughly 21% seen once. The sequenced sample was PBMCs or a T cell subset sorted from them (not recorded which). The receptors originated from an adult woman who had mild COVID-19 (a few samples of this study predate the infection). Cell type and time point are not known.

This clonotype turned up a few times. This chain links TRBV2 with TRBJ2-2, with a weak D call TRBD1 (6 bases). Trimming left V 9 bases short and J 0 bases short, with 11 bases between. The CDR3 length is 14 residues. Per germline, CDR1 SNHLY and CDR2 FYNNEI. For the CDR3, the DNA is TGTGCCAGAACCGGGACACCGAACACCGGGGAGCTGTTTTTT. Protein product: CARTGTPNTGELFF.

J is TRBJ1-3 and V is TRBV20-1; D unclear. The CDR3 length is 14 residues. Germline V CDR1 and CDR2: DFQATT, SNEGSKA (reference sequence). V shed 6 bases and J shed 0 bases, with 12 bases lying between them. DNA for the CDR3: TGCAGTGCACCGGGCGCGGGCTCTGGAAACACCATATATTTT. Its translation: CSAPGAGSGNTIYF.

The CDR3 is CASSLVVDAEAFF. In nucleotides, the CDR3 is TGCGCCAGCAGCTTGGTAGTTGACGCTGAAGCTTTCTTT. The rearrangement links TRBV5-1 to TRBJ1-1; D uncertain. Germline V gene lookup returns CDR1 SGHRS and CDR2 YFSETQ. CDR3 length equals 13 residues. V shed 0 bases and J shed 6 bases, with 9 bases lying between them.

This clonotype was counted between two and nine times. The chain is built from TRBV5-1 and TRBJ2-7; TRBD1 matches 7 bases. The trim removed 2 bases at V and 5 bases at J, leaving 10 bases unmatched. The CDR3 covers 15 residues. CDR1 and CDR2 (germline): SGHRS, YFSETQ. CDR3 bases: TGCGCCAGCAGCTTAGGCACGGTGACAGGGAACGAGCAGTACTTC. Its translation is CASSLGTVTGNEQYF.

The DNA of the CDR3 is TGTGCCAGCAGCTCGGGGCAGGGGCCGTTAGGGTCACCCCTCCACTTT. Encoded protein: CASSSGQGPLGSPLHF. The V and J genes are TRBV7-2 and TRBJ1-6; TRBD1 is a possible D gene (6 bases). Trimming pared 4 bases from V and 10 bases from J, leaving 20 bases between. CDR3 length equals 16 residues. CDR1 is SGHTA and CDR2 is FQGNSA in the germline V gene.

The chain has TRBV18 and TRBJ2-4; TRBD1 agrees at 8 bases. This CDR3 comprises 16 residues. Germline CDR1 and CDR2: KGHSH and LQKENI. Trimming removed 3 bases from V and 9 bases from J; junction bases left unmatched: 13. The CDR3 DNA reads as TGTGCCAGCTCACCTCCCGGACAGGGCCGAGGGGGCATTCAGTACTTC. It is translated as CASSPPGQGRGGIQYF.

V and J are TRBV7-9 and TRBJ2-5, with TRBD1 matching 8 bases. The CDR3 spans 16 residues. V lost 5 bases, J lost 0 bases, and 8 bases stayed unmatched. Per the germline V gene, CDR1 is SEHNR and CDR2 is FQNEAQ (reference sequence). In DNA, the CDR3 is TGTGCCAGCAGCCCGTCCCGGGACAGGTACCAAGAGACCCAGTACTTC. Translated, it gives CASSPSRDRYQETQYF.

This clonotype occurred a few times. The chain combines TRBV6-2 or TRBV6-3 with TRBJ2-1; 7 bases agree with TRBD2. V trimming: 8 bases; J trimming: 8 bases; junction bases outside the gene matches: 15. The germline V gene encodes CDR1 MNHEY and CDR2 SVGEGT. The CDR3 spans 15 residues. The CDR3 bases are TGTGCCAGCGGCTCCCCCGGGCGGGGGATGCATGAGCAGTTCTTC. Its translation: CASGSPGRGMHEQFF.

The CDR3 DNA reads as TGTGCCAGCAGCTCAACCCTGGGTAATGAGCAGTTCTTC. Its translation is CASSSTLGNEQFF. The chain employs TRBV11-1 and TRBJ2-1; unclear D gene. The CDR3 is made up of 13 amino acids. CDR1 and CDR2 (germline): SGHAT, FQDESV (reference sequence). With 4 bases removed from V and 7 bases from J, the gap between germline ends came to 11 bases.

The V and J genes are TRBV29-1 and TRBJ2-1, with 8 bases lining up with TRBD2. CDR1 and CDR2 (germline): SQVTM, ANQGSEA. This CDR3 contains 14 residues. The J segment lost 1 base and the V segment lost 4 bases, leaving 3 bases of the junction unmatched. The chain's CDR3 is CSVAQRESYNEQFF. The CDR3 DNA reads as TGCAGCGTTGCCCAGCGGGAGTCCTACAATGAGCAGTTCTTC.

There are a few counts of this clonotype. This chain joins TRBV7-2 and TRBJ1-4; perhaps TRBD1 as D (5 bases). Germline CDR1 is SGHTA and CDR2 is FQGNSA. CDR3 length: 14 residues. The V end was cut by 1 base, the J end by 5 bases, with 8 bases between. The CDR3 loop is CASSLDRWNEKLFF. CDR3 coding DNA: TGTGCCAGCAGCTTAGACAGGTGGAATGAAAAACTGTTTTTT.

V is TRBV7-8 and J is TRBJ2-2; TRBD2 matches 7 bases. The CDR3 loop spans 19 amino acids. Losses at the gene ends were 5 bases for V and 4 bases for J; bases not matched to a gene: 19. The germline gives CDR1 SGHVS, CDR2 FQNEAQ. CDR3 in amino acids: CASSTNALGDYVSTGELFF. DNA of the CDR3: TGTGCCAGCAGCACGAACGCCCTCGGGGACTACGTCTCCACCGGGGAGCTGTTTTTT.

This clonotype was picked up a small number of times. The chain uses TRBV7-3 and TRBJ2-2, with 11 bases identical to TRBD2. Germline trimming cut 2 bases from V and 6 bases from J; bases unmatched to any gene: 14. Germline V gene data show CDR1 as SGHTA and CDR2 as FQGTGA. There are 19 residues in the CDR3. The CDR3 DNA reads TGTGCCAGCAGCTTAGGTCCCTTTCTAGCGGGAGGTTCGGCCGGGGAGCTGTTTTTT. Its protein product is CASSLGPFLAGGSAGELFF.

The chain is built from TRBV4-2 and TRBJ2-3; 8 nucleotides line up with TRBD2. Trimming removed 4 bases from V and 4 bases from J; junction bases left unmatched: 10. The CDR3 runs 16 residues. CDR1 and CDR2 (germline): LGHNA, YNFKEQ. CDR3 nucleotides: TGTGCCAGCAGCCCGAGCTTCGGGGGGGCGTCAGATACGCAGTATTTT. Protein sequence: CASSPSFGGASDTQYF.

The chain employs TRBV3-1 and TRBJ1-2; 7 bases map to TRBD1. Losses at the gene ends were 3 bases for V and 4 bases for J; bases not matched to a gene: 5. Germline values: CDR1 LGHDT, CDR2 YNNKEL (reference sequence). The CDR3 spans 14 residues. Here the CDR3 DNA reads TGTGCCAGCAGCCAGGACAGGCGAAGCTATGGCTACACCTTC. Translation gives CASSQDRRSYGYTF.

The genes are TRBV5-5 and TRBJ2-1, with D perhaps assigned TRBD1 or TRBD2 (6 bases each). Germline V gene sequence: CDR1 SGHKS, CDR2 YYEKEE (reference sequence). The V end was cut by 2 bases, the J end by 4 bases, with 31 bases between. This CDR3 has 21 amino acids. CDR3 in amino acids: CASSFSFSLVMGGRSYNEQFF. CDR3 in DNA: TGTGCCAGCAGCTTCAGCTTCAGTCTAGTCATGGGGGGCCGGAGTTACAATGAGCAGTTCTTC.

This clonotype has more than one count but fewer than ten. The rearrangement joins TRBV12-3 or TRBV12-4 to TRBJ1-4; unclear D gene. V was pared by 3 bases and J by 11 bases, with 7 bases between. The length of the CDR3 is 11 residues. CDR3 protein: CASSLGLKLFF. Written as DNA, the CDR3 is TGTGCCAGCAGTTTGGGCCTTAAACTGTTTTTT.

This clonotype turned up a few times. This chain links TRBV15 with TRBJ2-1; D is ambiguous. Germline V lookup: CDR1 LNHNV, CDR2 YYDKDF (reference sequence). V gave up 5 bases and J gave up 6 bases, with 8 bases separating them. The CDR3 has 12 amino acids. The chain's CDR3 is CATSPNVNEQFF. In nucleotides, the CDR3 is TGTGCCACCAGCCCCAATGTCAATGAGCAGTTCTTC.